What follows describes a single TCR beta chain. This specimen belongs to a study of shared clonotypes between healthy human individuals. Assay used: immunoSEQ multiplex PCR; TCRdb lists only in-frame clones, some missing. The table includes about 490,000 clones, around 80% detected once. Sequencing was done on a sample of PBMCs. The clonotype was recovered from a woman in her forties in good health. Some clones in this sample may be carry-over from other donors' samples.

The CDR3 DNA sequence: TGTGCCAGCTCACCCGCTTTTGGTCAGACCGCCGAAGCTTTCTTT. Translating gives CASSPAFGQTAEAFF. This chain connects TRBV18 to TRBJ1-1; no firm D call. The length of the CDR3 is 15 residues. V was pared by 3 bases and J by 8 bases, with 19 bases between. From germline, CDR1 is KGHSH and CDR2 LQKENI.